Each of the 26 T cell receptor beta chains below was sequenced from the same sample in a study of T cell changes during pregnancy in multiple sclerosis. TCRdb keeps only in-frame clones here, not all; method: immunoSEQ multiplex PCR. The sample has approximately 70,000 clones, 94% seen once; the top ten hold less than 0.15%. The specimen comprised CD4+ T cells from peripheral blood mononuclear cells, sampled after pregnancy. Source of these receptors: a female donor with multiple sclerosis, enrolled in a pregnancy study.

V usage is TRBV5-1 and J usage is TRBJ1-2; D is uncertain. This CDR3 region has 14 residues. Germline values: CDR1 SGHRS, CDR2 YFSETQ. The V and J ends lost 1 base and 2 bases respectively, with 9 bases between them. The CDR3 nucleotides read TGCGCCAGCAGCTTGAGCAGGCCGAACTATGGCTACACCTTC. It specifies CASSLSRPNYGYTF.

The CDR3 DNA reads as TGTGCCAGCAGCTCCGGACAGGGAAACACTGAAGCTTTCTTT. As protein: CASSSGQGNTEAFF. V usage is TRBV5-8 and J usage is TRBJ1-1; 8 bases fit TRBD1. CDR3 size: 14 residues. The V segment lost 3 bases and the J segment 2 bases; nucleotides outside the gene matches: 3. The germline gives CDR1 SGHTS, CDR2 YDEGEE.

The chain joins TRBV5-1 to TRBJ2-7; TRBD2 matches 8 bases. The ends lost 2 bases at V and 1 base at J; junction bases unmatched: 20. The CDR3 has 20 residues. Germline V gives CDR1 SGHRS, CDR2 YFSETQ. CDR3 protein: CASSFGGLGTRTLESYEQYF. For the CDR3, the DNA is TGCGCCAGCAGCTTCGGAGGGTTAGGGACTAGGACGCTGGAGTCCTACGAGCAGTACTTC.

CDR3 in DNA: TGTGCCAGCAGCTTAGACAGATATCCCACCGGGGAGCTGTTTTTT. This gives the protein CASSLDRYPTGELFF. The chain uses TRBV7-2 and TRBJ2-2; D gene unclear. The CDR3 loop spans 15 amino acids. V was pared by 1 base and J by 4 bases, with 10 bases between. Per the germline V gene, CDR1 is SGHTA and CDR2 is FQGNSA. Full variable domain (remainder filled in from reference TRBV7-2 and TRBJ2-2): GAGVSQSPSNKVTEKGKDVELRCDPISGHTALYWYRQSLGQGLEFLIYFQGNSAPDKSGLPSDRFSAERTGGSVSTLTIQRTQQEDSAVYLCASSLDRYPTGELFFGEGSRLTVL.

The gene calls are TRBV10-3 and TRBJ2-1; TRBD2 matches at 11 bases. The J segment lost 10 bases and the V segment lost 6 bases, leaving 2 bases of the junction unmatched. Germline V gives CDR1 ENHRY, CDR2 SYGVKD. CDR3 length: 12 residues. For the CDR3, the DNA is TGTGCCATCAGGGGACTAGCGGACGAGCAGTTCTTC. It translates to CAIRGLADEQFF.

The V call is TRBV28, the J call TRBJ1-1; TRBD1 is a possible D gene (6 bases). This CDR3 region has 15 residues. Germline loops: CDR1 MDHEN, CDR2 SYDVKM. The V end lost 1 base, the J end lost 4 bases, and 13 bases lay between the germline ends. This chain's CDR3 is CASSLLRGGSTEAFF. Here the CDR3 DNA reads TGTGCCAGCAGTTTATTGAGGGGGGGAAGCACTGAAGCTTTCTTT.

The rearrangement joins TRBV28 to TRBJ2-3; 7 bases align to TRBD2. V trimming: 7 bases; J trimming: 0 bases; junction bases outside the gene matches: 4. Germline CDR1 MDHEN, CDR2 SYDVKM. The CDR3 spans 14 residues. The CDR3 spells CASNTAGSTDTQYF. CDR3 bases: TGTGCCAGCAATACAGCGGGAAGCACAGATACGCAGTATTTT.

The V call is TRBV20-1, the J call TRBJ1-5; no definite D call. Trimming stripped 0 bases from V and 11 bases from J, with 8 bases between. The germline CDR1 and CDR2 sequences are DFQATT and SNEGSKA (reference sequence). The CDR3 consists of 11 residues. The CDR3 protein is CSARDRRAQHF. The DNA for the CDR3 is TGCAGTGCTAGAGATCGGAGGGCCCAGCATTTT.

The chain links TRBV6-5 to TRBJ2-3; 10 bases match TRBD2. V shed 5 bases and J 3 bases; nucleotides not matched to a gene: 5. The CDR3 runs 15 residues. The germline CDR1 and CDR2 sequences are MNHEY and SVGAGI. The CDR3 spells CASSQGLAATDTQYF. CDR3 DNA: TGTGCCAGCAGTCAAGGACTAGCGGCTACAGATACGCAGTATTTT.

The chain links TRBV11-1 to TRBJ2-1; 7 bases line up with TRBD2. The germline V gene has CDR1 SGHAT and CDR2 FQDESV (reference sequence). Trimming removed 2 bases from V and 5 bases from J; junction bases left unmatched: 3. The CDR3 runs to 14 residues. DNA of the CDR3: TGTGCCAGCAGCTTAACCGGGACTAACAATGAGCAGTTCTTC. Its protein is CASSLTGTNNEQFF.

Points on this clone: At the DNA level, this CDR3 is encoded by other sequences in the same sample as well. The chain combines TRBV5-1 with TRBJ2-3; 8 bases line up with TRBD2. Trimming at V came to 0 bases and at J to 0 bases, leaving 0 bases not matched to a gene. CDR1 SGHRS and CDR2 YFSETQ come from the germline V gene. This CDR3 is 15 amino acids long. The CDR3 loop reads CASSLASGSTDTQYF. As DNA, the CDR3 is TGCGCCAGCAGCTTGGCTAGCGGGAGCACAGATACGCAGTATTTT.

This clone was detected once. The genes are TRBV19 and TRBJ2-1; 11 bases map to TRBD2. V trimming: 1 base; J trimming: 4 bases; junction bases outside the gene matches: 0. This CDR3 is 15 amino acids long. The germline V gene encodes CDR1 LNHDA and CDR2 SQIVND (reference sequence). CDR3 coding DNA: TGTGCCAGTAGTATAGGACTAGCGGGATACAATGAGCAGTTCTTC. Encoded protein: CASSIGLAGYNEQFF.

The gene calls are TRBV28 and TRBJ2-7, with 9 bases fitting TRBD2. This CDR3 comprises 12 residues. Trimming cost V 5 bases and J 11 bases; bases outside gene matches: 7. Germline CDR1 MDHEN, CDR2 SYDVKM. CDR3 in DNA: TGTGCCAGCAGTGTAATAGCGGGAGATGAGTACTTC. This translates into CASSVIAGDEYF.

The CDR3 loop is CASSEQGAFSGNTIYF. The CDR3 DNA reads as TGTGCCAGCAGTGAACAGGGGGCCTTCTCTGGAAACACCATATATTTT. The chain links TRBV6-1 to TRBJ1-3, with 8 positions matching TRBD1. Trimming at V came to 2 bases and at J to 0 bases, leaving 3 bases not matched to a gene. The CDR3 extends over 16 amino acids. Germline loops: CDR1 MNHNS, CDR2 SASEGT.

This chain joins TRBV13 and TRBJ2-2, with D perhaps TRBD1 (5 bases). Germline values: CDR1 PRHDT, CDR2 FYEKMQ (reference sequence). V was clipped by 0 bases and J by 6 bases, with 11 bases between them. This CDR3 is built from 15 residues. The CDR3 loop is CASSLGTVGPGELFF. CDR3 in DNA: TGTGCCAGCAGCTTAGGGACAGTAGGCCCCGGGGAGCTGTTTTTT.

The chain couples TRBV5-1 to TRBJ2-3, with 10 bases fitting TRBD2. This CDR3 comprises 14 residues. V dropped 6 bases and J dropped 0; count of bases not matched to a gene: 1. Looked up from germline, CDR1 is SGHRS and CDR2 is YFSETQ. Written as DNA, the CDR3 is TGCGCCAGCATGACTAGCGGGAGCACAGATACGCAGTATTTT. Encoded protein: CASMTSGSTDTQYF.

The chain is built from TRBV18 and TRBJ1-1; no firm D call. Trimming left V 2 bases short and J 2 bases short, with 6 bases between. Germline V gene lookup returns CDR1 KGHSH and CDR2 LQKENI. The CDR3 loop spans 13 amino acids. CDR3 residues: CASSPFPNTEAFF. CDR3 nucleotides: TGTGCCAGCTCACCATTCCCTAACACTGAAGCTTTCTTT.

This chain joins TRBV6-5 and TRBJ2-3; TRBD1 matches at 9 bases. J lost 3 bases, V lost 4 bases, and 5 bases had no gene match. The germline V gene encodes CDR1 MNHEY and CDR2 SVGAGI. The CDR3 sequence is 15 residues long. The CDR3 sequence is CASSLLGQGTDTQYF. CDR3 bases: TGTGCCAGCAGTTTACTGGGACAGGGAACAGATACGCAGTATTTT.

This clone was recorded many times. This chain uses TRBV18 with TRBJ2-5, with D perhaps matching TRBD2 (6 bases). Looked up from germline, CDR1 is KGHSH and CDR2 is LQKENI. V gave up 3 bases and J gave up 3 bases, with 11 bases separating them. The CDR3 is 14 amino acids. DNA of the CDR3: TGTGCCAGCTCACCGGGGGGAGTGAAAGAGACCCAGTACTTC. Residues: CASSPGGVKETQYF.

The CDR3, as DNA: TGTGCCAGTAGTGCCTCCAGGGCCGGGGAGACCCAGTACTTC. Encoded protein: CASSASRAGETQYF. This rearrangement joins TRBV19 to TRBJ2-5, with a possible D match to TRBD1 (5 bases). Per germline, CDR1 LNHDA and CDR2 SQIVND (reference sequence). CDR3 length equals 14 residues. Trimming took off 5 bases at V and 5 bases at J, with 15 bases between the two ends.

This CDR3 reads CASSFDTSGRAGYEQYF. CDR3 nucleotides: TGTGCCAGCAGCTTTGATACTAGCGGGAGGGCCGGTTACGAGCAGTACTTC. J is TRBJ2-7 and V is TRBV5-8, with 13 bases aligning to TRBD2. The CDR3 covers 17 residues. V lost 2 bases, J lost 4 bases, and 9 bases stayed unmatched. Germline values: CDR1 SGHTS, CDR2 YDEGEE. The full variable domain, its missing parts supplied by reference TRBV5-8 and TRBJ2-7, is EAGVTQSPTHLIKTRGQQATLRCSPISGHTSVYWYQQALGLGLQFLLWYDEGEERNRGNFPPRFSGRQFPNYSSELNVNALELEDSALYLCASSFDTSGRAGYEQYFGPGTRLTVT.

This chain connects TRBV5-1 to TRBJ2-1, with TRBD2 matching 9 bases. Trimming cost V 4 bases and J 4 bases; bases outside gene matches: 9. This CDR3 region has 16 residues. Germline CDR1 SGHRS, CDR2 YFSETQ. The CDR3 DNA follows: TGCGCCAGCAGCGCTTTAGCGGGAGATTGGTACAATGAGCAGTTCTTC. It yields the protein CASSALAGDWYNEQFF.

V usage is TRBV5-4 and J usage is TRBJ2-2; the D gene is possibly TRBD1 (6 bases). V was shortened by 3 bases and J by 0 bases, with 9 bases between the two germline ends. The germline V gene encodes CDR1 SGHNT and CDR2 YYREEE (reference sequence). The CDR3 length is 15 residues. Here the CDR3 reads CASSWGTSNTGELFF. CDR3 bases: TGTGCCAGCAGCTGGGGGACATCGAACACCGGGGAGCTGTTTTTT.

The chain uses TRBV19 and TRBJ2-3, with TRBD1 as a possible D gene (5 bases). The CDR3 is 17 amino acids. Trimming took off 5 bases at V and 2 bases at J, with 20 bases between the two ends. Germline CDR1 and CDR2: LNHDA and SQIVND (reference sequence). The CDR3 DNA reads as TGTGCCAGTAGTCTCGACAGCCCGGGTACTCCCACAGATACGCAGTATTTT. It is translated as CASSLDSPGTPTDTQYF. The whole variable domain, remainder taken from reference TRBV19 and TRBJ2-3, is DGGITQSPKYLFRKEGQNVTLSCEQNLNHDAMYWYRQDPGQGLRLIYYSQIVNDFQKGDIAEGYSVSREKKESFPLTVTSAQKNPTAFYLCASSLDSPGTPTDTQYFGPGTRLTVL.

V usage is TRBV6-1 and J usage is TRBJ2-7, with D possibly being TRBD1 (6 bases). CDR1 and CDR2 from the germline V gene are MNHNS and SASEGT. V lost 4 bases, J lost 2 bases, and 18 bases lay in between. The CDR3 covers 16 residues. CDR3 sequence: CASSVQPQGFTYEQYF. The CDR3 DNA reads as TGTGCCAGCAGTGTACAGCCACAGGGTTTTACCTACGAGCAGTACTTC.

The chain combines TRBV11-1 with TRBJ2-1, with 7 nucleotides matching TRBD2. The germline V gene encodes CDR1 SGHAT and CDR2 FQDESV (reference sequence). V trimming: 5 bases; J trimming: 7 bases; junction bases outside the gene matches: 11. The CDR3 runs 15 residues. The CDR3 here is CASSGPVGGSNEQFF. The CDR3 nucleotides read TGTGCCAGCAGCGGCCCCGTGGGCGGGAGTAATGAGCAGTTCTTC. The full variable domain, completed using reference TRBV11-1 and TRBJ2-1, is EAEVAQSPRYKITEKSQAVAFWCDPISGHATLYWYRQILGQGPELLVQFQDESVVDDSQLPKDRFSAERLKGVDSTLKIQPAELGDSAMYLCASSGPVGGSNEQFFGPGTRLTVL.